A single T cell receptor beta chain is shown here with its context. The sample belongs to a study of blood T cells in healthy people across ages. Trimming removed 3 bases from V and 4 bases from J, with 13 bases in between. Germline CDR1 MNHNS, CDR2 SASEGT. This CDR3 spans 15 amino acids. A second PCR, run for about 6 to 11 cycles, used a sample-barcoded 5' primer plus a J-beta primer mix. TCRdb itself ran the 5' RACE reads through MiXCR, one entry per CDR3 protein. Of hundreds of thousands of distinct CDR3 sequences listed, around 24% were seen once; the top ten hold 8.7%. These data were also reused for a study on T cells of mothers and their children.

The rearrangement uses TRBV6-1 and TRBJ1-3; D possibly corresponds to TRBD1 (5 bases). Sequencing was done on a sample of blood. The clonotype originates from a boy between 10 and 17 years old in good health. The CDR3 region is CASSEGRNWGNTIYF. The CDR3 DNA is TGTGCCAGCAGTGAGGGGCGAAACTGGGGAAACACCATATATTTT.